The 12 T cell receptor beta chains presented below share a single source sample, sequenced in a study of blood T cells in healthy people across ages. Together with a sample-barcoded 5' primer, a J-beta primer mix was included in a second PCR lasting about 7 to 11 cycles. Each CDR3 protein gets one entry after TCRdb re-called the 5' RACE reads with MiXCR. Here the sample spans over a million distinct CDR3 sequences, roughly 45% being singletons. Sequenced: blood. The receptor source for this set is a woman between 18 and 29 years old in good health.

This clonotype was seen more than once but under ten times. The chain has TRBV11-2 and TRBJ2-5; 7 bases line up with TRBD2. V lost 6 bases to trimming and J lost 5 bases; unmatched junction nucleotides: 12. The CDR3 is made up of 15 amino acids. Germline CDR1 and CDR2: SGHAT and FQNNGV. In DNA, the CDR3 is TGTGCCAGCAGTATATCCAGCGGGGCTCTGGAGACCCAGTACTTC. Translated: CASSISSGALETQYF.

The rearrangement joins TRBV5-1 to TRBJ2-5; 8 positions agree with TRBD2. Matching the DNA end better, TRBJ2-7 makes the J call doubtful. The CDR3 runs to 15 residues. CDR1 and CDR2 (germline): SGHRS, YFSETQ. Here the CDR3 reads CASSSQPGLADEQYF. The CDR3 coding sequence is TGCGCCAGCAGCTCCCAACCCGGACTAGCTGACGAGCAGTACTTC.

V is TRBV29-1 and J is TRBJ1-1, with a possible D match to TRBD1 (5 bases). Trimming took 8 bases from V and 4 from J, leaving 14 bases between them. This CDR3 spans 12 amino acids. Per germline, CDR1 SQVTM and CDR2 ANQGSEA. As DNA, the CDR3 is TGCAGCCCCTACCGGGACCGCACTGAAGCTTTCTTT. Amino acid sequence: CSPYRDRTEAFF.

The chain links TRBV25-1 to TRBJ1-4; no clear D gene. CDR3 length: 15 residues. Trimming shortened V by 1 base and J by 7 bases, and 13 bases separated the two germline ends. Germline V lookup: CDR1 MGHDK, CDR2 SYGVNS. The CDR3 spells CASSESGGAPEKLFF. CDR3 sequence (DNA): TGTGCCAGCAGTGAATCGGGAGGAGCACCTGAAAAACTGTTTTTT.

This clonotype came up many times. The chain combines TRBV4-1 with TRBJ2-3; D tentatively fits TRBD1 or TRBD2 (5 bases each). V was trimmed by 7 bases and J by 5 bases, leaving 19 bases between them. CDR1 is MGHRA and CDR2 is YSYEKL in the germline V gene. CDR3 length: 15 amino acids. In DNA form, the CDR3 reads TGCGCCAGCACCGAGAGAGGGCAGGGCATAGATACGCAGTATTTT. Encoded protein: CASTERGQGIDTQYF.

CDR3 residues: CATMRGTAYTEAFF. In DNA form, the CDR3 reads TGTGCCACCATGAGGGGGACAGCATACACTGAAGCTTTCTTT. V gene TRBV15 combines with J gene TRBJ1-1; TRBD1 aligns across 7 bases. With 7 bases clipped from V and 3 bases from J, the junction kept 8 bases outside the gene matches. The germline V gene encodes CDR1 LNHNV and CDR2 YYDKDF (reference sequence). CDR3 length: 14 residues.

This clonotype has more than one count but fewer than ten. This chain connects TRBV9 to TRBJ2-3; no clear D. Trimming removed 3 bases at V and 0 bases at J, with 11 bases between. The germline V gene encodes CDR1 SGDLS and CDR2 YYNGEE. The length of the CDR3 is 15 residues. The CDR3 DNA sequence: TGTGCCAGCAGCGCTGGGCAGTCTAGCACAGATACGCAGTATTTT. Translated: CASSAGQSSTDTQYF.

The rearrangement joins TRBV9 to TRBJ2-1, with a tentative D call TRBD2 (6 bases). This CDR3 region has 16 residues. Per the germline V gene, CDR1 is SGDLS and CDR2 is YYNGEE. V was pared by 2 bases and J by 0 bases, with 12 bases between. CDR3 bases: TGTGCCAGCAGCGTCAGTAGCGGAGGCTCCTACAATGAGCAGTTCTTC. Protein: CASSVSSGGSYNEQFF.

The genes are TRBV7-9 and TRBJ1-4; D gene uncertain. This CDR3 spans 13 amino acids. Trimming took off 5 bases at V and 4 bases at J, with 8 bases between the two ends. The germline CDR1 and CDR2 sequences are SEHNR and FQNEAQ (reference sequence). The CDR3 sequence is CASSVEGNEKLFF. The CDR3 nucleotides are TGTGCCAGCAGCGTAGAGGGTAATGAAAAACTGTTTTTT.

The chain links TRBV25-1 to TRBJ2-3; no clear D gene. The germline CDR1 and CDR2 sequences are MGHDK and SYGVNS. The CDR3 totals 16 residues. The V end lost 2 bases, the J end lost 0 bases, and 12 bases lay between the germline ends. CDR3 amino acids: CASSELGETSTDTQYF. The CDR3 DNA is TGTGCCAGCAGTGAACTAGGAGAAACTAGCACAGATACGCAGTATTTT. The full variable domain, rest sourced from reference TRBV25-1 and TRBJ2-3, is EADIYQTPRYLVIGTGKKITLECSQTMGHDKMYWYQQDPGMELHLIHYSYGVNSTEKGDLSSESTVSRIRTEHFPLTLESARPSHTSQYLCASSELGETSTDTQYFGPGTRLTVL.

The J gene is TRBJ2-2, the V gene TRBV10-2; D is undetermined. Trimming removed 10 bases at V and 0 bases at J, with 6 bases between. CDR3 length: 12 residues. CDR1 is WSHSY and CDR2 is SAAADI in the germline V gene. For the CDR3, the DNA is TGCGCCACCCTAACGAACACCGGGGAGCTGTTTTTT. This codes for CATLTNTGELFF.

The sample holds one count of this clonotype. The CDR3 DNA reads as TGTGCCAGCAGCGAACAGTTTACCGAGCAGTTCTTC. Residues: CASSEQFTEQFF. This chain connects TRBV6-1 to TRBJ2-1; D is unclear. V was trimmed by 6 bases and J by 10 bases, leaving 13 bases between them. This CDR3 has 12 residues. The germline V gene has CDR1 MNHNS and CDR2 SASEGT.